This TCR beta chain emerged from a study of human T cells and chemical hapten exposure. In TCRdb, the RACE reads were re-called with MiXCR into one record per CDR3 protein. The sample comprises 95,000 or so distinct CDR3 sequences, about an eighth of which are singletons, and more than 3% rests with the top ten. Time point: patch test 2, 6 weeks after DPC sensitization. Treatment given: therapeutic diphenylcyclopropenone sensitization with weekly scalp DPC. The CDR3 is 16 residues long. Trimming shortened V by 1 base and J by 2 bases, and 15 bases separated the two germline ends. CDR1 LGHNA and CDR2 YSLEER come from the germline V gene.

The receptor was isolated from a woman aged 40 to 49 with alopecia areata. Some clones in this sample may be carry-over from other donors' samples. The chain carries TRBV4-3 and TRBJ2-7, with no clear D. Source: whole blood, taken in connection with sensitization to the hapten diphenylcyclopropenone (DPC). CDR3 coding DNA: TGCGCCAGCAGCCAAGTTGGTCCGCCTGCAGCCTACGAGCAGTACTTC. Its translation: CASSQVGPPAAYEQYF.